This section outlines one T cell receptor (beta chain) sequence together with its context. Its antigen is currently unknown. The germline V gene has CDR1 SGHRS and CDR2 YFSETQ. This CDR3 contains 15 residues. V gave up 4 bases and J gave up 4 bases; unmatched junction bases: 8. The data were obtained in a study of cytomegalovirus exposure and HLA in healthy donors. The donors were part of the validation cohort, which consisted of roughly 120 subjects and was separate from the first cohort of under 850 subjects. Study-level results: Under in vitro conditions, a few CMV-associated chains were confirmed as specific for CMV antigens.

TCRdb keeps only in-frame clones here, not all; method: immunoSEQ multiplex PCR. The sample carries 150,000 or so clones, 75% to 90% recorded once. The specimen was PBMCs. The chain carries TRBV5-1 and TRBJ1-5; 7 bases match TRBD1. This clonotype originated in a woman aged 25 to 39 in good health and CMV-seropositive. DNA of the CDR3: TGCGCCAGCAGCCCAGGGGGAGAAGGGAATCAGCCCCAGCATTTT. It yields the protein CASSPGGEGNQPQHF.